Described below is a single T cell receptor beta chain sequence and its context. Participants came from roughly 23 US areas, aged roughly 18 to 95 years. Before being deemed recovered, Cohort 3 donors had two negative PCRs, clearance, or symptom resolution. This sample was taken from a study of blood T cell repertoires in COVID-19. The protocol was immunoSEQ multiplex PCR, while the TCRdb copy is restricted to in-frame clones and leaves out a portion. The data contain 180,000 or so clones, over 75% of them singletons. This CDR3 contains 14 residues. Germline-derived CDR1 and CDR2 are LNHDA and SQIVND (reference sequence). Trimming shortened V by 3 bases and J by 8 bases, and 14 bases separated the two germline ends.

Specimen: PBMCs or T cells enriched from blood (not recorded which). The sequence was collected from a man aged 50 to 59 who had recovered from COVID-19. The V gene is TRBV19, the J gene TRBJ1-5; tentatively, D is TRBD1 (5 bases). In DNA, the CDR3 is TGTGCCAGTAGTATGCTTACAGGTAGCAAGCCCCAGCATTTT. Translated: CASSMLTGSKPQHF.